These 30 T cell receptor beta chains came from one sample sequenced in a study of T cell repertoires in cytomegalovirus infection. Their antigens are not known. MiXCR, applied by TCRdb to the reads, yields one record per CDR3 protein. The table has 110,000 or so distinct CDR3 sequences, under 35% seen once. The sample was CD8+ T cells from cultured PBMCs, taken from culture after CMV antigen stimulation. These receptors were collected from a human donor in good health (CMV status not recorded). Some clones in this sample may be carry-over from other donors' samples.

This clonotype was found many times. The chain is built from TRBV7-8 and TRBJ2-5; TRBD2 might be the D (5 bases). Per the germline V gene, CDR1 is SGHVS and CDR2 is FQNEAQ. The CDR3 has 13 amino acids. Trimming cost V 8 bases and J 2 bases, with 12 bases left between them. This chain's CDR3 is CASRVALQETQYF. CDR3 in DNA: TGTGCCAGCCGGGTAGCGCTACAAGAGACCCAGTACTTC.

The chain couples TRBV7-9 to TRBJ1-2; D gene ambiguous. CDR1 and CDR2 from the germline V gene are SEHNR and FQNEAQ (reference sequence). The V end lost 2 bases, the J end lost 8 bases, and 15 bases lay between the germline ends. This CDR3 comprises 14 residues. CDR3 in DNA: TGTGCCAGCAGCTTAAGTTCGTCCCCCGAGGGCTACACCTTC. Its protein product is CASSLSSSPEGYTF. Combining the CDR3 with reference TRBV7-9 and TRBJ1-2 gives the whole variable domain DTGVSQNPRHKITKRGQNVTFRCDPISEHNRLYWYRQTLGQGPEFLTYFQNEAQLEKSRLLSDRFSAERPKGSFSTLEIQRTEQGDSAMYLCASSLSSSPEGYTFGSGTRLTVV.

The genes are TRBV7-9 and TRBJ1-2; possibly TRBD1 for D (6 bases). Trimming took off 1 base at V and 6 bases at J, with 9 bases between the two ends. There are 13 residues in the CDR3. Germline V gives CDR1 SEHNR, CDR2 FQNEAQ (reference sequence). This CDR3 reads CASSLGAGDGYTF. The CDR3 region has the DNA TGTGCCAGCAGCTTAGGGGCAGGGGATGGCTACACCTTC.

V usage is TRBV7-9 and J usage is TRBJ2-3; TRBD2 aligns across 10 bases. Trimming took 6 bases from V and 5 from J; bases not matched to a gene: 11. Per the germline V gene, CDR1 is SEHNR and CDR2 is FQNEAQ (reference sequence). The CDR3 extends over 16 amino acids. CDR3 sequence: CASSKPASGGEDTQYF. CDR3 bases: TGTGCCAGCAGTAAACCGGCTAGCGGGGGCGAAGATACGCAGTATTTT.

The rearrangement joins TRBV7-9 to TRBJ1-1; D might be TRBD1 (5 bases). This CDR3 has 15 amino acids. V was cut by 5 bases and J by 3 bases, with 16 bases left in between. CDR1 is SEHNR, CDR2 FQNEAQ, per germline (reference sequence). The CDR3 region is CASSEYRDRDTEAFF. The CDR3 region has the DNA TGTGCCAGCAGCGAATACCGGGACCGCGACACTGAAGCTTTCTTT.

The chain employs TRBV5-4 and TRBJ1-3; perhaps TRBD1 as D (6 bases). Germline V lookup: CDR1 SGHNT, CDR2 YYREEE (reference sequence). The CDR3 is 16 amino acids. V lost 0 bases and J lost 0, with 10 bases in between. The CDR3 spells CASSLGRGISGNTIYF. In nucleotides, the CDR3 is TGTGCCAGCAGCTTGGGCAGGGGAATCTCTGGAAACACCATATATTTT.

The CDR3 bases are TGTGCCAGCAGCCCCTGGGGGAACAATGAGCAGTTCTTC. Translation: CASSPWGNNEQFF. The chain couples TRBV7-4 to TRBJ2-1; tentatively, D is TRBD1 or TRBD2 (5 bases each). The CDR3 covers 13 residues. V was pared by 5 bases and J by 5 bases, with 10 bases between. CDR1 SGHVT and CDR2 SQSDAQ come from the germline V gene.

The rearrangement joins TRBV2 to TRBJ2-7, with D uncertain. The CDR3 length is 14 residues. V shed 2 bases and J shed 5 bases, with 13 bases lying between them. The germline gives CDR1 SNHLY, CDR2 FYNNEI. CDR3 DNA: TGTGCCAGCAGTGAAATCTGGGATACCGACGAGCAGTACTTC. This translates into CASSEIWDTDEQYF. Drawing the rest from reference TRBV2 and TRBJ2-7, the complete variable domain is EPEVTQTPSHQVTQMGQEVILRCVPISNHLYFYWYRQILGQKVEFLVSFYNNEISEKSEIFDDQFSVERPDGSNFTLKIRSTKLEDSAMYFCASSEIWDTDEQYFGPGTRLTVT.

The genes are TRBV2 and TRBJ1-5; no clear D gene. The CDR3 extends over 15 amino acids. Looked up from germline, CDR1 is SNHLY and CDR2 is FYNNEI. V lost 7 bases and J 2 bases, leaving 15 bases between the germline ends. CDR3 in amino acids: CASTRVYEGNQPQHF. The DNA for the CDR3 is TGTGCCAGCACGAGAGTCTACGAGGGCAATCAGCCCCAGCATTTT.

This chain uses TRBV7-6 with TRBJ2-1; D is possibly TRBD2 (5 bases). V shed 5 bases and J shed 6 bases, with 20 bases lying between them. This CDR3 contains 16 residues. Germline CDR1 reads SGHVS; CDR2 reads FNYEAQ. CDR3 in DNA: TGTGCCAGCAGCCCGCGGGTCAATCTGGAAAGCAATGAGCAGTTCTTC. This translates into CASSPRVNLESNEQFF.

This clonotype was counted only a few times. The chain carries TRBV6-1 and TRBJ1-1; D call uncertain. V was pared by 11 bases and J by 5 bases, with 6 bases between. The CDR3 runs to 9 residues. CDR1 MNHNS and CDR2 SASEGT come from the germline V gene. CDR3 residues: CAGGTEAFF. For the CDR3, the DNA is TGTGCCGGAGGGACTGAAGCTTTCTTT.

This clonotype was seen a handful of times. The CDR3 DNA reads as TGTGCCAGCAGCCCAGGGACAGGAGACACCTACAATGAGCAGTTCTTC. It yields the protein CASSPGTGDTYNEQFF. V is TRBV7-6 and J is TRBJ2-1, with 8 positions matching TRBD1. The CDR3 loop spans 16 amino acids. The junction had 8 bases not matched to a gene; V was cut back by 5 bases and J by 2 bases. Per the germline V gene, CDR1 is SGHVS and CDR2 is FNYEAQ.

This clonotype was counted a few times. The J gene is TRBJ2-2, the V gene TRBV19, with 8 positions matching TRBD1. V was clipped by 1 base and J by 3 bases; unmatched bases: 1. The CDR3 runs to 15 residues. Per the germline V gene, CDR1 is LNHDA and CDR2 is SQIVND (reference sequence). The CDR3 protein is CASSIGDRHTGELFF. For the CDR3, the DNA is TGTGCCAGTAGTATAGGGGACAGGCACACCGGGGAGCTGTTTTTT.

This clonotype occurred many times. The CDR3 DNA reads TGTGCCAGCAGTTATATTCAGGGTCCCACTGAAGCTTTCTTT. Protein product: CASSYIQGPTEAFF. The V and J genes are TRBV6-1 and TRBJ1-1; D is perhaps TRBD1 (5 bases). CDR1 MNHNS and CDR2 SASEGT come from the germline V gene. Trimming took off 5 bases at V and 4 bases at J, with 14 bases between the two ends. The CDR3 has 14 residues.

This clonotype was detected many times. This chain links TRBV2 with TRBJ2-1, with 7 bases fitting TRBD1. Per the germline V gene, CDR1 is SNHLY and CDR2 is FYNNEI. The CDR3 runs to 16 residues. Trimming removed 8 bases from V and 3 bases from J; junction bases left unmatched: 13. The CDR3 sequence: CASWNSGTDNYNEQFF. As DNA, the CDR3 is TGTGCCAGCTGGAACTCCGGGACAGATAACTACAATGAGCAGTTCTTC.

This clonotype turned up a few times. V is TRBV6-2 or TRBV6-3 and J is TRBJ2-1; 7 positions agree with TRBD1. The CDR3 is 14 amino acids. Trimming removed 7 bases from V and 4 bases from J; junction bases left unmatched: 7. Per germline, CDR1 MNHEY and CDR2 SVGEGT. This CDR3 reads CASNQGQQYNEQFF. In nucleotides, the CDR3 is TGTGCCAGCAATCAGGGACAGCAGTACAATGAGCAGTTCTTC.

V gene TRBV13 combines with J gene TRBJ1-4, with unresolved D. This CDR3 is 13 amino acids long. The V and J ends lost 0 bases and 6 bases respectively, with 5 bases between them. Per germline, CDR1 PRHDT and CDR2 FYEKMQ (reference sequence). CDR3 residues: CASSLGADEKLFF. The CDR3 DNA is TGTGCCAGCAGCTTAGGCGCGGATGAAAAACTGTTTTTT.

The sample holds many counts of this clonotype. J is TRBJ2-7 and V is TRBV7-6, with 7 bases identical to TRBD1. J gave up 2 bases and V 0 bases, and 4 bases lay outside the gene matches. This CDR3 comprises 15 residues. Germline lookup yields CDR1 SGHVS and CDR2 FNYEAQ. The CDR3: CASSLANRGAYEQYF. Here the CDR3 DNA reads TGTGCCAGCAGCTTAGCGAACAGGGGAGCCTACGAGCAGTACTTC.

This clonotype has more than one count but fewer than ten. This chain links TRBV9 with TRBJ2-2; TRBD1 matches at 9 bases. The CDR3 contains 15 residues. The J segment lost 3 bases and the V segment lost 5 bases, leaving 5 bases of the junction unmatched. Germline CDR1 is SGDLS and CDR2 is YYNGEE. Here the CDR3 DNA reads TGTGCCAGCAGAAACGACAGGGGGGACACCGGGGAGCTGTTTTTT. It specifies CASRNDRGDTGELFF.

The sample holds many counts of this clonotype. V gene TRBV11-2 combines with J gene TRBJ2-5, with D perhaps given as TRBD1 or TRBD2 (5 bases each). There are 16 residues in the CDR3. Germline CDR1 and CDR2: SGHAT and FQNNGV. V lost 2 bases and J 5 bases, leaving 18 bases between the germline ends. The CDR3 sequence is CASSLNFGDGRETQYF. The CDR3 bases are TGTGCCAGCAGCTTAAACTTCGGGGACGGAAGGGAGACCCAGTACTTC. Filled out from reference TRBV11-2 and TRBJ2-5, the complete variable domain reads EAGVAQSPRYKIIEKRQSVAFWCNPISGHATLYWYQQILGQGPKLLIQFQNNGVVDDSQLPKDRFSAERLKGVDSTLKIQPAKLEDSAVYLCASSLNFGDGRETQYFGPGTRLLVL.

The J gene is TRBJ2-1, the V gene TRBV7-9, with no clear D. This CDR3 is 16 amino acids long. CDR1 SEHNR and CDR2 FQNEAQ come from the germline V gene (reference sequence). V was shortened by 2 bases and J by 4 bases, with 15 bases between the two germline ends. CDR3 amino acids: CASSLFRNSAYNEQFF. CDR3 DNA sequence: TGTGCCAGCAGCTTATTTAGGAATTCCGCGTACAATGAGCAGTTCTTC.

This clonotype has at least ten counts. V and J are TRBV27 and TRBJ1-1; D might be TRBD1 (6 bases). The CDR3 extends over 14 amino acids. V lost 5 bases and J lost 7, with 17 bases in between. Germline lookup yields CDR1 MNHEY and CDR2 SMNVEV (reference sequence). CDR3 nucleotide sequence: TGTGCCAGCAGTCAAGCCGGGGGCCGGGGTGAAGCTTTCTTT. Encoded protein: CASSQAGGRGEAFF.

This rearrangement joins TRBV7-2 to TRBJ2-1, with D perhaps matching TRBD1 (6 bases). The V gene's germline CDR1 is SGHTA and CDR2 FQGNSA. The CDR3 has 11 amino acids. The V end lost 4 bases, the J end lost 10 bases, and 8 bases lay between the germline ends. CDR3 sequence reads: CASSSGQEQFF. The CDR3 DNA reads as TGTGCCAGCAGCTCAGGACAGGAGCAGTTCTTC.

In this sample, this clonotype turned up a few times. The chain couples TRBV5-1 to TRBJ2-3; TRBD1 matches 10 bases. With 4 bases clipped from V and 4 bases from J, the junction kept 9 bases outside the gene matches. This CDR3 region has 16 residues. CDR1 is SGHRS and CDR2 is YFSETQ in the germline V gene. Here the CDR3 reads CASSSPSGTGADTQYF. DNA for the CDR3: TGCGCCAGCAGCAGTCCGTCCGGGACAGGGGCAGATACGCAGTATTTT.

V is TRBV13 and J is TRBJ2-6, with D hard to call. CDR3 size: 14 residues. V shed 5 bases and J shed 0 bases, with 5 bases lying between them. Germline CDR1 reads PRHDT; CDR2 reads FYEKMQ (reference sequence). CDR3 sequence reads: CASSAISGANVLTF. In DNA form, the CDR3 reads TGTGCCAGCAGCGCCATCTCTGGGGCCAACGTCCTGACTTTC.

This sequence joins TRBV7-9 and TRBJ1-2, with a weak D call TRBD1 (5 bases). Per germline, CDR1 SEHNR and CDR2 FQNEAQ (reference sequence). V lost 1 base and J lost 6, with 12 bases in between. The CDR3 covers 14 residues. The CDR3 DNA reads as TGTGCCAGCAGCTTAGTCGGGGGGAAGGATGGCTACACCTTC. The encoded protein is CASSLVGGKDGYTF.

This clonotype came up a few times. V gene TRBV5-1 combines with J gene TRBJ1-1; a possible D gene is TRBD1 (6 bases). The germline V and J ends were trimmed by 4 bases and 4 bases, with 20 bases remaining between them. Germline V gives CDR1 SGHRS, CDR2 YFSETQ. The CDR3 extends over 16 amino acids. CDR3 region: CASSLVQGLRGTEAFF. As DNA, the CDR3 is TGCGCCAGCAGCCTTGTACAGGGTCTGCGTGGCACTGAAGCTTTCTTT.

This CDR3 is CASSLASGAENDGQFF. CDR3 in DNA: TGTGCCAGCAGCTTAGCTAGCGGGGCCGAGAATGACGGGCAGTTCTTC. The rearrangement joins TRBV7-9 to TRBJ2-1; 8 bases fit TRBD2. From germline, CDR1 is SEHNR and CDR2 FQNEAQ (reference sequence). This CDR3 is built from 16 residues. V gave up 0 bases and J gave up 12 bases; unmatched junction bases: 13.

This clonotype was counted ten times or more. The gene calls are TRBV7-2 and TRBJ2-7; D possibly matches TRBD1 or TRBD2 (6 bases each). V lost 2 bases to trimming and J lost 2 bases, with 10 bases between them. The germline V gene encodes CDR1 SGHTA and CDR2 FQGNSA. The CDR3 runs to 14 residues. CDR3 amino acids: CASSLRGPTYEQYF. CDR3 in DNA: TGTGCCAGCAGCTTACGGGGGCCTACCTACGAGCAGTACTTC.

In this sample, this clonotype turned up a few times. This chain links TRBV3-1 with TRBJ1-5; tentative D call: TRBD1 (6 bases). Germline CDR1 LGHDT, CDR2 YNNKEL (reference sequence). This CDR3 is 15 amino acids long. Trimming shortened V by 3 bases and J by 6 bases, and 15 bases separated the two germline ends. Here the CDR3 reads CASSQSGQGIQPQHF. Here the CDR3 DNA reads TGTGCCAGCAGCCAGAGCGGGCAGGGGATTCAGCCCCAGCATTTT. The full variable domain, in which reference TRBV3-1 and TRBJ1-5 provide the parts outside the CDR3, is DTAVSQTPKYLVTQMGNDKSIKCEQNLGHDTMYWYKQDSKKFLKIMFSYNNKELIINETVPNRFSPKSPDKAHLNLHINSLELGDSAVYFCASSQSGQGIQPQHFGDGTRLSIL.